These T cell receptor beta chains were read from a single sample in a study of shared clonotypes between healthy human individuals. Generated by immunoSEQ multiplex PCR, the TCRdb table keeps only in-frame clones and is missing some. The table includes over 950,000 clones, about 80% detected once. The sequenced sample consisted of memory CD4+ T cells from PBMCs. These receptor sequences come from a man younger than 35 in good health. Some clones in this sample may be carry-over from other donors' samples. The CDR3 runs from the conserved cysteine through the conserved F or W. Fields, in order: V gene, J gene, D gene, clone size, CDR3 protein, CDR3 DNA. The D gene is left open where the match is weak. For some rows the clone size is stated as once, few or many, or as a class when expanded; others skip it.

TRBV5-1	TRBJ2-1	TRBD2	.	CASSFTSGSGLEQFF	TGCGCCAGCAGCTTTACTAGCGGGAGTGGGCTTGAGCAGTTCTTC
TRBV7-9	TRBJ2-7	.	.	CASSRVPSSYEQYF	TGTGCCAGCAGCCGGGTGCCCTCCTCCTACGAGCAGTACTTC
TRBV5-1	TRBJ1-3	.	once	CASSLGTRGNTIYF	TGCGCCAGCAGCTTGGGGACAAGAGGAAACACCATATATTTT
TRBV28	TRBJ2-7	TRBD2	once	CASSSVSGRATNEQYF	TGTGCCAGCAGTTCCGTCTCCGGGAGGGCCACCAACGAGCAGTACTTC
TRBV28	TRBJ1-2	.	.	CASSPPDRSGYTF	TGTGCCAGCAGTCCACCCGACAGGTCTGGCTACACCTTC
TRBV6-6	TRBJ1-4	.	.	CASSPKGEKLFF	TGTGCCAGCAGTCCTAAGGGTGAAAAACTGTTTTTT
TRBV5-1	TRBJ2-5	TRBD1	.	CASSNGPGQGETQYF	TGCGCCAGCAGCAACGGCCCGGGACAGGGTGAGACCCAGTACTTC
TRBV7-2	TRBJ1-1	.	.	CASSPRGQPNTEAFF	TGTGCCAGCAGCCCAAGAGGACAGCCGAACACTGAAGCTTTCTTT
TRBV7-9	TRBJ2-5	.	.	CASSLGTYAEETQYF	TGTGCCAGCAGCTTAGGGACCTATGCGGAAGAGACCCAGTACTTC
TRBV11-2	TRBJ1-2	.	.	CASSLGMSGYTF	TGTGCCAGCAGCCTGGGTATGTCTGGCTACACCTTC
TRBV9	TRBJ2-2	TRBD1	.	CASSPQTGPTGELFF	TGTGCCAGCAGCCCCCAGACAGGGCCCACCGGGGAGCTGTTTTTT
TRBV29-1	TRBJ1-2	.	few	CSVGGREVYGYTF	TGCAGCGTTGGGGGACGGGAGGTCTATGGCTACACCTTC
TRBV7-9	TRBJ1-6	TRBD1	.	CASSLVTGNSPLHF	TGTGCCAGCAGCTTAGTGACAGGGAATTCACCCCTCCACTTT
TRBV5-6	TRBJ1-2	.	.	CASSLAGFNYGYTF	TGTGCCAGCAGCTTGGCGGGATTTAACTATGGCTACACCTTC
TRBV11-2	TRBJ1-1	.	few	CASSLNKGGNTEAFF	TGTGCCAGCAGCTTAAATAAGGGAGGGAACACTGAAGCTTTCTTT
TRBV27	TRBJ2-7	.	.	CASSYPGGEVDYEQYF	TGTGCCAGCAGTTACCCTGGCGGAGAAGTCGACTACGAGCAGTACTTC
TRBV7-9	TRBJ1-2	TRBD1	.	CASTRAGGYGYTF	TGTGCCAGCACCAGAGCAGGGGGCTATGGCTACACCTTC
TRBV9	TRBJ2-1	TRBD2	.	CASSPTSGAAFF	TGTGCCAGCAGCCCAACAAGCGGGGCGGCGTTCTTC
TRBV6-4	TRBJ1-2	.	.	CASRETGGYGYTF	TGTGCCAGCAGAGAAACAGGAGGTTATGGCTACACCTTC
TRBV5-1	TRBJ2-1	TRBD2	.	CASSLREGNGNEQFF	TGCGCCAGCAGCCTGCGGGAGGGGAACGGCAATGAGCAGTTCTTC
TRBV5-4	TRBJ2-5	.	.	CASSRTRDFETQYF	TGTGCCAGCAGTCGGACCCGGGACTTTGAGACCCAGTACTTC
TRBV18	TRBJ1-1	.	.	CASSPPSLGNTEAFF	TGTGCCAGCTCACCACCGAGCCTAGGGAACACTGAAGCTTTCTTT
TRBV5-5	TRBJ2-2	.	few	CASSAVTGYGETGELFF	TGTGCCAGCAGCGCTGTCACGGGCTACGGGGAGACCGGGGAGCTGTTTTTT
TRBV10-3	TRBJ2-1	.	.	CAISDSKGSNEQFF	TGTGCCATCAGCGACAGTAAAGGGAGCAATGAGCAGTTCTTC
TRBV7-8	TRBJ1-2	.	few	CASSLALGKGGYTF	TGTGCCAGCAGCTTAGCGCTAGGGAAAGGGGGCTACACCTTC
TRBV4-2	TRBJ1-5	.	many	CASSQGPGQPQHF	TGTGCCAGCAGCCAAGGTCCGGGTCAGCCCCAGCATTTT
TRBV5-1	TRBJ1-4	.	.	CASSWGQLDEKLFF	TGCGCCAGCAGCTGGGGGCAGCTAGATGAAAAACTGTTTTTT
TRBV2	TRBJ1-1	TRBD1	.	CASRDRAGIEAFF	TGTGCCAGCAGGGACAGGGCTGGGATTGAAGCTTTCTTT
TRBV9	TRBJ2-5	.	.	CASSGVLGETQYF	TGTGCCAGCAGCGGCGTCTTAGGAGAGACCCAGTACTTC
TRBV28	TRBJ2-7	.	.	CASSFGAGSGEQYF	TGTGCCAGCAGTTTCGGAGCAGGGTCTGGCGAGCAGTACTTC
TRBV28	TRBJ2-3	TRBD2	few	CASSPPGLGTDTQYF	TGTGCCAGCAGTCCTCCGGGACTAGGCACAGATACGCAGTATTTT
TRBV6-1	TRBJ2-3	.	.	CASRRQLYTDTQYF	TGTGCCAGCCGTAGGCAGCTTTACACAGATACGCAGTATTTT
TRBV15	TRBJ2-4	.	.	CATSRDRGWDIQYF	TGTGCCACCAGCAGAGATCGGGGGTGGGACATTCAGTACTTC
TRBV4-2	TRBJ2-7	.	.	CASSGGEADSYEQYF	TGTGCCAGCAGCGGAGGAGAAGCGGACTCCTACGAGCAGTACTTC
TRBV6-6	TRBJ1-2	.	.	CASRGGNDYGYTF	TGTGCCAGCAGGGGGGGTAATGACTATGGCTACACCTTC
TRBV28	TRBJ1-2	.	few	CASSRRQRNYGYTF	TGTGCCAGCAGTCGCAGACAGCGGAACTATGGCTACACCTTC
TRBV4-3	TRBJ1-2	TRBD1	.	CASSQPRQGYGYTF	TGCGCCAGCAGCCAACCGAGACAGGGCTATGGCTACACCTTC
TRBV11-2	TRBJ1-3	.	.	CASSSPGTGNTIYF	TGTGCCAGCAGCTCCCCTGGAACTGGAAACACCATATATTTT
TRBV4-2	TRBJ1-1	.	.	CASSQAYEGDPTEAFF	TGTGCCAGCAGCCAAGCATACGAGGGGGATCCCACTGAAGCTTTCTTT
TRBV9	TRBJ1-1	.	.	CASSTRQTTEAFF	TGTGCCAGCAGCACCCGACAGACCACTGAAGCTTTCTTT
TRBV28	TRBJ2-3	.	.	CASSLIQGRTDTQYF	TGTGCCAGCAGTTTAATCCAGGGCCGCACAGATACGCAGTATTTT
TRBV4-2	TRBJ1-5	.	.	CASSLRQYSNQPQHF	TGTGCCAGCAGCTTGCGACAATATAGCAATCAGCCCCAGCATTTT
TRBV5-8	TRBJ2-7	.	.	CASSLDRHYEQYF	TGTGCCAGCAGCTTGGACAGACACTACGAGCAGTACTTC
TRBV28	TRBJ1-1	.	.	CASRPSVPNTEAFF	TGTGCCAGCAGGCCCTCCGTCCCGAACACTGAAGCTTTCTTT
TRBV6-1	TRBJ1-2	.	.	CASSEAGGLYGYTF	TGTGCCAGCAGTGAAGCGGGAGGGTTATATGGCTACACCTTC
TRBV6-6	TRBJ1-3	.	.	CASSYTNREGRNTIYF	TGTGCCAGCAGTTACACAAACAGGGAAGGACGAAACACCATATATTTT